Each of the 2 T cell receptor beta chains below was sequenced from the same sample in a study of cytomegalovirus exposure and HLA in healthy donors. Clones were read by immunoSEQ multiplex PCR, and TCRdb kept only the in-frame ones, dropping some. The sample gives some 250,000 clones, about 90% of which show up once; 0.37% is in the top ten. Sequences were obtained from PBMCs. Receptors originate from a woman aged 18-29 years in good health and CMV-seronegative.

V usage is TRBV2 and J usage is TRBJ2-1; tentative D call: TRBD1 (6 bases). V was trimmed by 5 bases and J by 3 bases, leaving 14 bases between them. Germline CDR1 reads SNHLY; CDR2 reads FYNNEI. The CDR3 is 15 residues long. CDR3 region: CASSQTGAIYNEQFF. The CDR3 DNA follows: TGTGCCAGCAGTCAGACAGGAGCCATCTACAATGAGCAGTTCTTC. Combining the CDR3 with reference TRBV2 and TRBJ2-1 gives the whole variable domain EPEVTQTPSHQVTQMGQEVILRCVPISNHLYFYWYRQILGQKVEFLVSFYNNEISEKSEIFDDQFSVERPDGSNFTLKIRSTKLEDSAMYFCASSQTGAIYNEQFFGPGTRLTVL.

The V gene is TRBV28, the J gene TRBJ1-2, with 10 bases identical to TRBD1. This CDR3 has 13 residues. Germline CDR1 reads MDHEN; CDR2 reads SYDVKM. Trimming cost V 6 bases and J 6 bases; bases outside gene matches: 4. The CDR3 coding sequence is TGTGCCAGCAGACGACAGGGGGCCGATGGCTACACCTTC. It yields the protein CASRRQGADGYTF.